The entry below describes one T cell receptor (beta chain). This specimen belongs to a study of CD4 T cells in relation to SARS-CoV-2 and coronaviruses. Assay: immunoSEQ multiplex PCR; the TCRdb copy retains only in-frame clones and omits some. The profile shows 50,000 to 70,000 clones, approximately 90% of them singletons. The sample comprised naive CD4+ T cells from PBMCs. Regarding subset: naive CD4+ T cells isolated by negative enrichment. This receptor was obtained from an adult with COVID-19.

The CDR3 loop is CASSAGTGVTGELFF. CDR3 coding DNA: TGTGCCAGCAGCGCCGGGACAGGGGTTACCGGGGAGCTGTTTTTT. This sequence joins TRBV7-3 and TRBJ2-2, with TRBD1 matching over 10 bases. Germline V gene data show CDR1 as SGHTA and CDR2 as FQGTGA. The CDR3 spans 15 residues. V was clipped by 5 bases and J by 5 bases; unmatched bases: 5.